This record concerns one TCR beta chain sequence. TCRdb's table, derived via immunoSEQ multiplex PCR, lists solely in-frame clones and lacks some. This table holds approximately 580,000 clones, around 78% found once. The sample originates from a study of shared T cell receptors in the human thymus. V lost 2 bases, J lost 4 bases, and 6 bases stayed unmatched. In germline, CDR1 is GTSNPN, CDR2 SVGIG (reference sequence). This CDR3 comprises 15 residues. These same records also appear under a second study, on human thymus T cells. In that study: Blood and thymic repertoires both appeared biased in V and J gene usage.

The sample was thymocytes. V gene TRBV30 combines with J gene TRBJ2-7; 12 positions match TRBD2. This TCR was recovered from a boy under two years old with a congenital heart defect. CDR3 amino acids: CAWSPPTSGRYEQYF. The DNA for the CDR3 is TGTGCCTGGAGTCCACCGACTAGCGGGAGATACGAGCAGTACTTC.